The text below deals with one T cell receptor (beta chain). The antigen is unknown. Sequence at one end of the junction differs from germline and may be a read error. The read halts 3 residues ahead of the CDR3 end, with the missing end drawn from the germline J gene. In the same sample, other DNA sequences code for this CDR3. Produced via immunoSEQ multiplex PCR; TCRdb's table is partial and in-frame only. This sample's table has 40,000 to 55,000 clones. HPV was found by MY09/MY11 PCR and dot-blot genotyping. The data were taken from a study of T cells in women clearing cervical HPV infection. Overall study: Cases: HPV16-related CIN3 or worse on histology, 2 invasive cancers. Case blood drawn at lesion detection; control blood after infection cleared.

Per the germline V gene, CDR1 is SGHRS and CDR2 is YFSETQ. CDR3 length equals 14 residues. Study-level findings and limits: Cases carried less TRBV6-7 than controls: around 0.11% versus 0.15%.

Sequencing was done on a sample of blood buffy coat. This clonotype was sampled from a woman aged 18 to 69 with a cervical HPV16 infection that either progressed to CIN3+ or cleared (not recorded which). J is TRBJ1-3 and V is TRBV5-1, with TRBD1 identical over 9 bases. CDR3 residues: CASGQGLTGNTIYF. CDR3 DNA (partial): TGCGCCAGCGGACAGGGGTTGACTGGAAACACG.